These 27 T cell receptor beta chains came from one sample sequenced in a study of cytomegalovirus exposure and HLA in healthy donors. Some clones are missing from TCRdb's copy, which holds only in-frame ones; the method was immunoSEQ multiplex PCR. The sample has 190,000 or so clones; 84% are singletons. Specimen: PBMCs. The source is a young woman in good health and CMV-seropositive.

This chain uses TRBV11-2 with TRBJ2-7; D not certain. V lost 1 base, J lost 2 bases, and 12 bases lay in between. This CDR3 comprises 15 residues. Germline V lookup: CDR1 SGHAT, CDR2 FQNNGV. The CDR3 nucleotides are TGTGCCAGCAGCTTAGGGTCGGCGGTCACCTACGAGCAGTACTTC. It is translated as CASSLGSAVTYEQYF.

This clone was observed once. The V gene is TRBV18, the J gene TRBJ2-7, with TRBD1 matching 7 bases. CDR3 length: 13 amino acids. Trimming cost V 5 bases and J 2 bases; bases outside gene matches: 3. Germline-derived CDR1 and CDR2 are KGHSH and LQKENI. CDR3 amino acids: CASSSGTAYEQYF. The CDR3 DNA reads as TGTGCCAGCTCATCCGGGACAGCCTACGAGCAGTACTTC.

This sequence joins TRBV7-9 and TRBJ2-1, with D hard to call. Looked up from germline, CDR1 is SEHNR and CDR2 is FQNEAQ (reference sequence). The ends were cut back, 5 bases at V and 3 bases at J, with 11 bases in the middle. CDR3 length: 14 residues. This chain's CDR3 is CASSPIPGYNEQFF. CDR3 DNA sequence: TGTGCCAGCAGCCCAATTCCGGGCTACAATGAGCAGTTCTTC.

J is TRBJ1-5 and V is TRBV19; D may be TRBD1 (6 bases). V dropped 2 bases and J dropped 0 bases, with 17 bases sitting between them. Germline CDR1 and CDR2: LNHDA and SQIVND (reference sequence). The CDR3 is 18 residues long. The CDR3 nucleotides read TGTGCCAGTAGTATATCTCCAGGGGCGGCGAATAGCAATCAGCCCCAGCATTTT. It codes for CASSISPGAANSNQPQHF.

This chain links TRBV7-6 with TRBJ2-7; 9 bases line up with TRBD2. The CDR3 is 15 residues long. After removal of 6 bases from V and 3 bases from J, the junction contained 9 bases not matched to a gene. The V gene's germline CDR1 is SGHVS and CDR2 FNYEAQ. In DNA form, the CDR3 reads TGTGCCAGCAGTCCCATGCCAGCGGGAGGCTACGAGCAGTACTTC. This codes for CASSPMPAGGYEQYF. Drawing the rest from reference TRBV7-6 and TRBJ2-7, the complete variable domain is GAGVSQSPRYKVTKRGQDVALRCDPISGHVSLYWYRQALGQGPEFLTYFNYEAQQDKSGLPNDRFSAERPEGSISTLTIQRTEQRDSAMYRCASSPMPAGGYEQYFGPGTRLTVT.

The chain has TRBV29-1 and TRBJ2-1; 9 bases map to TRBD1. CDR1 and CDR2 from the germline V gene are SQVTM and ANQGSEA. Losses at the gene ends were 7 bases for V and 2 bases for J; bases not matched to a gene: 6. The length of the CDR3 is 14 residues. The CDR3 sequence: CSAKQGATYNEQFF. CDR3 nucleotides: TGCAGCGCCAAACAGGGGGCAACCTACAATGAGCAGTTCTTC.

The chain has TRBV5-4 and TRBJ1-4, with D unresolved. Germline V gives CDR1 SGHNT, CDR2 YYREEE (reference sequence). V gave up 4 bases and J gave up 7 bases, with 17 bases separating them. The CDR3 covers 15 residues. The CDR3 region is CASSLTDSEVEKLFF. CDR3 DNA sequence: TGTGCCAGCAGCCTGACCGACTCGGAGGTTGAAAAACTGTTTTTT.

V usage is TRBV7-9 and J usage is TRBJ2-5; no definite D call. This CDR3 region has 11 residues. V was shortened by 5 bases and J by 3 bases, with 4 bases between the two germline ends. Germline lookup yields CDR1 SEHNR and CDR2 FQNEAQ (reference sequence). The CDR3 DNA sequence: TGTGCCAGCAGCATAAAAGAGACCCAGTACTTC. Its protein is CASSIKETQYF.

As concerns this clone: This CDR3 is also generated by other DNA sequences in the sample. The chain employs TRBV6-5 and TRBJ2-7, with TRBD1 matching 9 bases. V shed 6 bases, J shed 4 bases, and the junction held 4 bases outside the gene matches. From germline, CDR1 is MNHEY and CDR2 SVGAGI. CDR3 length: 13 residues. The CDR3 sequence: CASRKTGGYEQYF. The CDR3 DNA follows: TGTGCCAGCAGAAAGACAGGGGGTTACGAGCAGTACTTC.

This clone was seen a handful of times. The CDR3, as DNA: TGTGCCAGCAGCTTAGGGCGGTCCGGTGGCTACACCTTC. It encodes CASSLGRSGGYTF. The V gene is TRBV7-9, the J gene TRBJ1-2; D remains ambiguous. Germline V gene data show CDR1 as SEHNR and CDR2 as FQNEAQ (reference sequence). Trimming took off 1 base at V and 7 bases at J, with 10 bases between the two ends. CDR3 length: 13 residues.

The gene calls are TRBV7-9 and TRBJ2-2; 7 bases fit TRBD1. CDR1 SEHNR and CDR2 FQNEAQ come from the germline V gene (reference sequence). V shed 8 bases and J 2 bases; nucleotides not matched to a gene: 20. The CDR3 has 19 amino acids. In DNA form, the CDR3 reads TGTGCCAGCTTCGTCGTTACGGGACAGCTCAGAAAAAACACCGGGGAGCTGTTTTTT. Protein product: CASFVVTGQLRKNTGELFF.

V gene TRBV15 combines with J gene TRBJ2-1; the D gene is possibly TRBD2 (7 bases). The germline gives CDR1 LNHNV, CDR2 YYDKDF (reference sequence). V shed 6 bases and J shed 6 bases, with 15 bases lying between them. CDR3 size: 14 residues. The DNA for the CDR3 is TGTGCCACCAGGCAGTGGGAGGGGGGCAATGAGCAGTTCTTC. Its protein product is CATRQWEGGNEQFF.

The chain carries TRBV30 and TRBJ2-1; 9 nucleotides align to TRBD2. Trimming cost V 2 bases and J 9 bases; bases outside gene matches: 5. Germline CDR1 is GTSNPN and CDR2 is SVGIG (reference sequence). The CDR3 totals 13 residues. The CDR3: CAWSSGRSGEQFF. The CDR3, as DNA: TGTGCCTGGAGTAGCGGGAGGTCCGGTGAGCAGTTCTTC.

This clone was picked up a small number of times. This rearrangement joins TRBV9 to TRBJ2-5, with a tentative D call TRBD1 (6 bases). The CDR3 extends over 14 amino acids. CDR1 SGDLS and CDR2 YYNGEE come from the germline V gene. V dropped 7 bases and J dropped 1 base, with 14 bases sitting between them. In DNA, the CDR3 is TGTGCCAGCTGCCCTGGGGGCTTCCAAGAGACCCAGTACTTC. Amino acid sequence: CASCPGGFQETQYF.

The rearrangement links TRBV2 to TRBJ2-3, with 9 positions matching TRBD1. The CDR3 is made up of 18 amino acids. The germline CDR1 and CDR2 sequences are SNHLY and FYNNEI. V shed 2 bases, J shed 1 base, and the junction held 10 bases outside the gene matches. CDR3 residues: CASSEWGQGRAGTDTQYF. The CDR3 DNA sequence: TGTGCCAGCAGTGAATGGGGACAGGGAAGGGCGGGCACAGATACGCAGTATTTT.

V and J are TRBV28 and TRBJ1-2; no reliable D call. The CDR3 spans 14 residues. Germline CDR1 and CDR2: MDHEN and SYDVKM. Trimming removed 7 bases at V and 3 bases at J, with 15 bases between. CDR3 region: CASTRRGFDYGYTF. The CDR3 DNA reads TGTGCCAGCACCCGACGGGGTTTTGACTATGGCTACACCTTC.

This sequence joins TRBV27 and TRBJ1-5; TRBD1 matches 9 bases. Unmatched junction bases numbered 11, after V lost 4 bases and J lost 4 bases. The germline V gene has CDR1 MNHEY and CDR2 SMNVEV (reference sequence). The CDR3 covers 17 residues. Here the CDR3 DNA reads TGTGCCAGCAGTTGGACAGGGGAAGGGGTAGGGAATCAGCCCCAGCATTTT. As protein: CASSWTGEGVGNQPQHF.

This clone has a single count. This chain links TRBV9 with TRBJ2-7; maybe TRBD2 (6 bases). Trimming cost V 0 bases and J 4 bases, with 11 bases left between them. CDR3 size: 14 residues. Looked up from germline, CDR1 is SGDLS and CDR2 is YYNGEE. CDR3 sequence reads: CASSVDSGPYEQYF. Here the CDR3 DNA reads TGTGCCAGCAGCGTAGACAGCGGGCCTTACGAGCAGTACTTC.

The J gene is TRBJ1-5, the V gene TRBV2; D might be TRBD1 (6 bases). CDR1 and CDR2 from the germline V gene are SNHLY and FYNNEI. Trimming left V 10 bases short and J 9 bases short, with 28 bases between. The CDR3 length is 16 residues. The CDR3 coding sequence is TGTGCCACGGCCGGGGAATCGGGGCTGGGAGGGGGGCCCCAGCATTTT. Amino acid sequence: CATAGESGLGGGPQHF.

The rearrangement uses TRBV27 and TRBJ2-5; the match to TRBD1 covers 7 bases. The CDR3 has 15 residues. Per germline, CDR1 MNHEY and CDR2 SMNVEV (reference sequence). Germline trimming cut 3 bases from V and 7 bases from J; bases unmatched to any gene: 11. DNA for the CDR3: TGTGCCAGCAGTTTGTCCCAGGGGGTTTCTAGGACCCAGTACTTC. This encodes CASSLSQGVSRTQYF.

This clone was counted between two and nine times. J is TRBJ1-5 and V is TRBV7-9; the match to TRBD1 covers 7 bases. The CDR3 runs to 15 residues. Looked up from germline, CDR1 is SEHNR and CDR2 is FQNEAQ (reference sequence). With V trimmed by 6 bases and J by 0 bases, 5 bases remained unmatched. Here the CDR3 DNA reads TGTGCCAGCAGTGTCGAGGGGGCTAGCAATCAGCCCCAGCATTTT. Amino acids: CASSVEGASNQPQHF. The entire variable domain, with the rest obtained from reference TRBV7-9 and TRBJ1-5, is as follows: DTGVSQNPRHKITKRGQNVTFRCDPISEHNRLYWYRQTLGQGPEFLTYFQNEAQLEKSRLLSDRFSAERPKGSFSTLEIQRTEQGDSAMYLCASSVEGASNQPQHFGDGTRLSIL.

CDR3 in DNA: TGTGCCAGCAGCCTTAGCGGGAGGGCTTATGGGGAGCTGTTTTTT. Its protein is CASSLSGRAYGELFF. The genes are TRBV7-2 and TRBJ2-2, with 11 bases fitting TRBD2. The J segment lost 8 bases and the V segment lost 5 bases, leaving 7 bases of the junction unmatched. Germline V gene data show CDR1 as SGHTA and CDR2 as FQGNSA. The CDR3 contains 15 residues.

This chain uses TRBV5-6 with TRBJ1-1, with TRBD1 matching over 8 bases. V was pared by 4 bases and J by 7 bases, with 9 bases of the junction left unmatched. Germline V gene data show CDR1 as SGHDT and CDR2 as YYEEEE. CDR3 length: 14 amino acids. The CDR3, as DNA: TGTGCCAGCAGCCCCTCCCCCGGACAGGGTGAAGCTTTCTTT. This sequence encodes CASSPSPGQGEAFF. Full variable domain (missing parts from reference TRBV5-6 and TRBJ1-1): DAGVTQSPTHLIKTRGQQVTLRCSPKSGHDTVSWYQQALGQGPQFIFQYYEEEERQRGNFPDRFSGHQFPNYSSELNVNALLLGDSALYLCASSPSPGQGEAFFGQGTRLTVV.

The rearrangement links TRBV27 to TRBJ1-2; 9 bases line up with TRBD1. The J segment lost 6 bases and the V segment lost 2 bases, leaving 4 bases of the junction unmatched. Germline CDR1 reads MNHEY; CDR2 reads SMNVEV (reference sequence). This CDR3 region has 14 residues. The CDR3 DNA sequence: TGTGCCAGCAGTTTAAGGGGACAGGGTGATGGCTACACCTTC. This sequence encodes CASSLRGQGDGYTF.

The CDR3 here is CASSLGQANYGYTF. Here the CDR3 DNA reads TGTGCCAGCAGCTTAGGCCAGGCTAACTATGGCTACACCTTC. The V and J genes are TRBV11-2 and TRBJ1-2; D is unresolved. CDR1 and CDR2 from the germline V gene are SGHAT and FQNNGV. V was shortened by 1 base and J by 0 bases, with 6 bases between the two germline ends. CDR3 length equals 14 residues.

V and J are TRBV15 and TRBJ2-1; D might be TRBD2 (6 bases). The CDR3 sequence is 16 residues long. V was clipped by 0 bases and J by 5 bases, with 14 bases between them. Germline CDR1 LNHNV, CDR2 YYDKDF (reference sequence). CDR3 protein: CATSRDWGLTNNEQFF. DNA for the CDR3: TGTGCCACCAGCAGAGATTGGGGACTCACAAACAATGAGCAGTTCTTC.

The chain combines TRBV4-1 with TRBJ2-1; 14 positions match TRBD2. The ends lost 5 bases at V and 10 bases at J; junction bases unmatched: 22. CDR1 and CDR2 from the germline V gene are MGHRA and YSYEKL. This CDR3 region has 20 residues. The DNA of the CDR3 is TGCGCCAGCAGCTATACGCCGGGACTAGCGGGAGACGCGGTCGGCGACGAGCAGTTCTTC. As protein: CASSYTPGLAGDAVGDEQFF.